The rows below give T cell receptor beta chains drawn from one sample of a study of cytomegalovirus exposure and HLA in healthy donors. Generated by immunoSEQ multiplex PCR, the TCRdb table keeps only in-frame clones and is missing some. Here the sample spans under 250,000 clones, 75% to 90% being singletons. Sequencing used PBMCs. Receptors originate from a woman aged 18-35 years in good health and CMV-seronegative. Both conserved end residues are part of each CDR3. D genes are given only for firm matches. Rows may omit the clone size; those that give it use once, few, many or a size class.

CDR3aa: CASSPLGRGAEAFF; CDR3nt: TGTGCCAGCAGTCCCCTGGGCCGAGGCGCTGAAGCTTTCTTT; d_gene: .; len: 14; j_gene: TRBJ1-1; v_gene: TRBV6-5; abundance: .
CDR3aa: CAISESLGEQYF; CDR3nt: TGTGCCATCAGTGAGTCGCTAGGGGAGCAGTACTTC; d_gene: .; len: 12; j_gene: TRBJ2-7; v_gene: TRBV10-3; abundance: .
CDR3aa: CAISAGLAGGSSYNEQFF; CDR3nt: TGTGCCATCAGTGCCGGACTAGCGGGGGGAAGCTCCTACAATGAGCAGTTCTTC; d_gene: TRBD2; len: 18; j_gene: TRBJ2-1; v_gene: TRBV10-3; abundance: .
CDR3aa: CARSGPPRLYNEQFF; CDR3nt: TGTGCCAGAAGCGGCCCGCCCCGCCTATACAATGAGCAGTTCTTC; d_gene: .; len: 15; j_gene: TRBJ2-1; v_gene: TRBV5-3; abundance: .
CDR3aa: CASGTYPGGTSGYNEQFF; CDR3nt: TGTGCTAGTGGTACATACCCGGGGGGGACTAGCGGGTACAATGAGCAGTTCTTC; d_gene: TRBD2; len: 18; j_gene: TRBJ2-1; v_gene: TRBV12-5; abundance: .
CDR3aa: CAISESPVALPRQPQHF; CDR3nt: TGTGCCATCAGTGAGTCGCCGGTAGCCCTCCCGCGGCAGCCCCAGCATTTT; d_gene: .; len: 17; j_gene: TRBJ1-5; v_gene: TRBV10-3; abundance: many
CDR3aa: CASTQGWGTHNEQFF; CDR3nt: TGTGCCAGCACCCAAGGGTGGGGGACCCACAATGAGCAGTTCTTC; d_gene: .; len: 15; j_gene: TRBJ2-1; v_gene: TRBV25-1; abundance: .
CDR3aa: CASSVYNEQFF; CDR3nt: TGCGCCAGCAGCGTTTACAATGAGCAGTTCTTC; d_gene: .; len: 11; j_gene: TRBJ2-1; v_gene: TRBV5-1; abundance: .
CDR3aa: CASMPVLGGATNEKLFF; CDR3nt: TGTGCCAGCATGCCCGTGCTGGGGGGGGCAACTAATGAAAAACTGTTTTTT; d_gene: .; len: 17; j_gene: TRBJ1-4; v_gene: TRBV27; abundance: .
CDR3aa: CAWNAVDEKLFF; CDR3nt: TGTGCCTGGAATGCCGTCGATGAAAAACTGTTTTTT; d_gene: .; len: 12; j_gene: TRBJ1-4; v_gene: TRBV30; abundance: .
CDR3aa: CASSLNIYNEQFF; CDR3nt: TGTGCCAGCAGTTTGAACATATACAATGAGCAGTTCTTC; d_gene: .; len: 13; j_gene: TRBJ2-1; v_gene: TRBV27; abundance: .
CDR3aa: CAWRLGQSYNEQFF; CDR3nt: TGTGCCTGGAGGTTGGGGCAGTCCTACAATGAGCAGTTCTTC; d_gene: .; len: 14; j_gene: TRBJ2-1; v_gene: TRBV30; abundance: .
CDR3aa: CASSLTGTGDSANYGYTF; CDR3nt: TGCGCCAGCAGCTTGACCGGGACCGGGGATTCGGCTAACTATGGCTACACCTTC; d_gene: .; len: 18; j_gene: TRBJ1-2; v_gene: TRBV5-1; abundance: .